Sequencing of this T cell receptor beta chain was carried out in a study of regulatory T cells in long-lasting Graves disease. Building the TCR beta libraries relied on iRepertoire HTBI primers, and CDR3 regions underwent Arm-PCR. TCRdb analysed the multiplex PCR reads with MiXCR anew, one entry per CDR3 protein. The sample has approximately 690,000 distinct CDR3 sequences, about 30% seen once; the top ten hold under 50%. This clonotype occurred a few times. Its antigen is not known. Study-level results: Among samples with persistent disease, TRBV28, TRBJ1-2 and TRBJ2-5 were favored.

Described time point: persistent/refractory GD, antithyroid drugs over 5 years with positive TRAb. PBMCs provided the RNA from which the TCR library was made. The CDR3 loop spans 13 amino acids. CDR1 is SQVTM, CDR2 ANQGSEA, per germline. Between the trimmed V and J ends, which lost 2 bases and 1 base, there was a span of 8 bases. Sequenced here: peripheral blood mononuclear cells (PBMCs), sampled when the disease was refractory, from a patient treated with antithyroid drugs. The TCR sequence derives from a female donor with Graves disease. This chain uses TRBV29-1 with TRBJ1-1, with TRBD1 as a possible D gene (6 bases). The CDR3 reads CSVERGTNTEAFF. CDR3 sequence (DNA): TGCAGCGTTGAAAGGGGGACGAACACTGAAGCTTTCTTT.